This passage covers 19 T cell receptor beta chains from one sample sequenced in a study of T cells expressing NK-cell markers. TCRdb re-called the 5' RACE reads and gives one entry per CDR3 protein, without DNA. The table lists some 340,000 distinct CDR3 sequences. The sample taken for sequencing was blood T cells: a sorted CD56 or NKG2C T cell subset, CD4+ or CD8+ T cells, or bulk PBMC T cells (not recorded which). These receptors all come from a man aged 18 to 70 in good health.

This chain joins TRBV2 and TRBJ1-5; the D call of TRBD1 rests on TCRdb alone, since no DNA is present to check it. The CDR3 spans 14 residues. Germline CDR1 and CDR2: SNHLY and FYNNEI. The CDR3 spells CASSDPGSYQPQHF. Variable domain in full (rest from reference TRBV2 and TRBJ1-5): EPEVTQTPSHQVTQMGQEVILRCVPISNHLYFYWYRQILGQKVEFLVSFYNNEISEKSEIFDDQFSVERPDGSNFTLKIRSTKLEDSAMYFCASSDPGSYQPQHFGDGTRLSIL.

This rearrangement joins TRBV12-3 or TRBV12-4 to TRBJ2-2; TCRdb indicates TRBD1, and absent DNA this call remains unverified. CDR3 length equals 15 residues. The CDR3 is CASSPRTGGTGELFF.

This chain links TRBV6-4 with TRBJ1-2. From germline, CDR1 is MRHNA and CDR2 SNTAGT. The CDR3 covers 15 residues. This CDR3 is CASSDGTGEGKGYTF.

V is TRBV28 and J is TRBJ1-1. Germline values: CDR1 MDHEN, CDR2 SYDVKM. This CDR3 comprises 12 residues. CDR3: CASSSTLRGSFF.

The chain uses TRBV10-1 and TRBJ2-7; the TRBD1 assignment by TCRdb is unverifiable without DNA. CDR1 is WNHNN, CDR2 SYGVQD, per germline (reference sequence). The CDR3 spans 17 residues. CDR3 protein: CASSGNSSGTASYEQYF.

The chain uses TRBV19 and TRBJ1-2; TCRdb returns TRBD1, unconfirmable since there is no DNA. CDR1 and CDR2 from the germline V gene are LNHDA and SQIVND (reference sequence). The CDR3 has 14 amino acids. The CDR3 sequence: CASSSRQKLHGYTF.

The chain employs TRBV28 and TRBJ1-2; the TCRdb call, TRBD1, lacks DNA for checking. Germline CDR1 reads MDHEN; CDR2 reads SYDVKM. The length of the CDR3 is 16 residues. This CDR3 reads CASSLTDRGRFYGYTF.

The chain carries TRBV5-1 and TRBJ1-6; without DNA, the TCRdb call of TRBD1 cannot be checked. CDR3 size: 15 residues. CDR1 is SGHRS and CDR2 is YFSETQ in the germline V gene. The CDR3 region is CASSLVGQGNSPLHF.

The chain carries TRBV3-1 and TRBJ2-7; absent DNA, TCRdb's TRBD1 call cannot be checked. This CDR3 is 14 amino acids long. In germline, CDR1 is LGHDT, CDR2 YNNKEL (reference sequence). CDR3 sequence reads: CASSRSAGAYEQYF.

The chain is built from TRBV6-5 and TRBJ2-3; TCRdb names TRBD1, which stays unverified in the absence of DNA. CDR3 length: 15 amino acids. CDR1 and CDR2 from the germline V gene are MNHEY and SVGAGI. This chain's CDR3 is CASSYRVGGRDTQYF.

The V gene is TRBV7-2, the J gene TRBJ2-7; TCRdb gives TRBD1 as the D gene, but with no DNA this cannot be confirmed. CDR1 and CDR2 from the germline V gene are SGHTA and FQGNSA. This CDR3 is 15 amino acids long. The CDR3 spells CASSQRGSSLYEQYF.

V is TRBV19 and J is TRBJ2-1. This CDR3 contains 15 residues. Germline V gene sequence: CDR1 LNHDA, CDR2 SQIVND (reference sequence). Here the CDR3 reads CASSSGRTSYNEQFF.

The rearrangement uses TRBV12-3 or TRBV12-4 and TRBJ1-5; TCRdb's assignment of TRBD1 cannot be checked, as there is no DNA. This CDR3 has 14 amino acids. The CDR3 here is CASSEQGAPQPQHF.

The rearrangement joins TRBV6-1 to TRBJ1-4; no DNA is available, so the TRBD1 call from TCRdb remains unchecked. This CDR3 spans 13 amino acids. CDR1 is MNHNS and CDR2 is SASEGT in the germline V gene. CDR3 amino acids: CASTPGRFEKLFF.

CDR3 sequence reads: CASSLGVGANTEAFF. This chain joins TRBV11-2 and TRBJ1-1; checking the TCRdb D call of TRBD1 is not possible without DNA. Per germline, CDR1 SGHAT and CDR2 FQNNGV. This CDR3 has 15 residues.

This chain links TRBV24-1 with TRBJ1-2; the D call from TCRdb, TRBD1, cannot be confirmed without DNA. This CDR3 is 14 amino acids long. Germline-derived CDR1 and CDR2 are KGHDR and SFDVKD. The CDR3 loop reads CATSDYRQGNGYTF.

The rearrangement joins TRBV5-1 to TRBJ2-3; TCRdb's D call of TRBD1 is untestable without DNA. This CDR3 has 16 residues. Germline CDR1 SGHRS, CDR2 YFSETQ. The CDR3 protein is CASSVGTGEGTDTQYF. Looking up the rest from reference TRBV5-1 and TRBJ2-3 gives the full variable domain: KAGVTQTPRYLIKTRGQQVTLSCSPISGHRSVSWYQQTPGQGLQFLFEYFSETQRNKGNFPGRFSGRQFSNSRSEMNVSTLELGDSALYLCASSVGTGEGTDTQYFGPGTRLTVL.

This chain links TRBV20-1 with TRBJ2-1; there is no DNA to check the TCRdb D call of TRBD2. Germline values: CDR1 DFQATT, CDR2 SNEGSKA (reference sequence). The CDR3 is made up of 15 amino acids. The CDR3 region is CSARDTQRDINEQFF.

V usage is TRBV6-1 and J usage is TRBJ1-1; TCRdb's D call of TRBD1 is untestable without DNA. The CDR3 runs to 16 residues. Germline V gives CDR1 MNHNS, CDR2 SASEGT. CDR3 sequence reads: CASRGPGSPTGTEAFF.